This T cell receptor (beta chain) was identified in a study of cytomegalovirus exposure and HLA in healthy donors. The CDR3 extends over 14 amino acids. Germline V gene data show CDR1 as SGHAT and CDR2 as FQNNGV. Trimming took 5 bases from V and 5 from J; bases not matched to a gene: 6. Whole-study results and caveats: Cytomegalovirus-associated TCR beta chains were listed, numbering around 150. Sequencing depth roughly uniform across donors was assumed in presence/absence analyses. Specificity of three CMV-associated chains for CMV antigens was verified in vitro.

In regard to this clone: Its antigen remains unknown.

A multiplex PCR was run with 60 Vbeta primers and 13 Jbeta primers. Using immunoSEQ multiplex PCR, the repertoire was profiled, and TCRdb retains in-frame clones only, with some absent. The table has about 140,000 clones, 73% seen once; the top ten hold 1.3%. The clonotype was recovered from a woman aged 40 to 50 in good health and CMV-seronegative. V and J are TRBV11-2 and TRBJ2-3, with 8 nucleotides matching TRBD2. Sequenced input: PBMCs. The CDR3 loop reads CASSLGRGGDTQYF. In DNA, the CDR3 is TGTGCCAGCAGCCTGGGTCGGGGGGGAGATACGCAGTATTTT.